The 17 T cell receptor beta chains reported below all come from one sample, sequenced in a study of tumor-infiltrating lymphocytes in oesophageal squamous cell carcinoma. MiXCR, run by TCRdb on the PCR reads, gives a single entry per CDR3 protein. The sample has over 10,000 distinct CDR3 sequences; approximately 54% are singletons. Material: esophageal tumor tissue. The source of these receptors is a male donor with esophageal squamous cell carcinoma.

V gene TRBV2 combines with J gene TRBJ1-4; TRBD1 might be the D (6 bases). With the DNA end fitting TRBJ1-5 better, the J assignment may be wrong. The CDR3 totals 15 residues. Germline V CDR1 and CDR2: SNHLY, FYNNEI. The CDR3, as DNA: TGTGCCAGCAGTGGTACAGGGCCTAGCAATCAGCCCCAGCATTTT. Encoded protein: CASSGTGPSNQPQHF.

CDR3 residues: CASSSAGAGEKLFF. CDR3 nucleotides: TGTGCCAGCAGCTCGGCAGGGGCCGGTGAAAAACTGTTTTTT. This sequence joins TRBV7-3 and TRBJ1-4, with TRBD1 as a possible D gene (6 bases). CDR1 and CDR2 from the germline V gene are SGHTA and FQGTGA. The CDR3 has 14 amino acids. Between the trimmed V and J ends, which lost 4 bases and 7 bases, there was a span of 13 bases.

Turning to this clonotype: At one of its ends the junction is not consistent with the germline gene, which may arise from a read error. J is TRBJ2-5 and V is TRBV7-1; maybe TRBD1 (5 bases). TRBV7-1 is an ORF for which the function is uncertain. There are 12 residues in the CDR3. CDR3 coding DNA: TGTGCAGGGGAAGGGGATAATTCACCCCTCCACTTC. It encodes CAGEGDNSPLHF.

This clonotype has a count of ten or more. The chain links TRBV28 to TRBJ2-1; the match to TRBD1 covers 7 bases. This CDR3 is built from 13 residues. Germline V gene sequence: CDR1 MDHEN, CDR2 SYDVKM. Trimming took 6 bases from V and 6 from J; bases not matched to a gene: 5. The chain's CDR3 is CASRRTGVNEQFF. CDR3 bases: TGTGCCAGCAGGCGAACAGGGGTCAATGAGCAGTTCTTC.

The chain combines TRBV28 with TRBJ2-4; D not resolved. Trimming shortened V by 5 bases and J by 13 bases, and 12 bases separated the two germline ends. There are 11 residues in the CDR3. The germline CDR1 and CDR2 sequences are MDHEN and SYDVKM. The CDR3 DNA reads TGTGCCAGCAGTGAAACAGATACGCAGTACTTC. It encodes CASSETDTQYF.

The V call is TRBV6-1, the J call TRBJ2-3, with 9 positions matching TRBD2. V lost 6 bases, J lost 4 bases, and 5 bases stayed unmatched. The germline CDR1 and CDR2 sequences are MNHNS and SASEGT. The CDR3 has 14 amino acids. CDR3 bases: TGTGCCAGCAGACTTAGCGGGAGCGCAGATACGCAGTATTTT. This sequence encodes CASRLSGSADTQYF.

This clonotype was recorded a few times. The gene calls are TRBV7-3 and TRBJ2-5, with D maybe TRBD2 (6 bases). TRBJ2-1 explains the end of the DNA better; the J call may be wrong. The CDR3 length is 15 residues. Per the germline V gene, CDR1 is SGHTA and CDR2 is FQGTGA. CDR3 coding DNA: TGTGCCAGCAGCCCGATGGGACGGGAGTACAATGAGCAGTTCTTC. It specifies CASSPMGREYNEQFF.

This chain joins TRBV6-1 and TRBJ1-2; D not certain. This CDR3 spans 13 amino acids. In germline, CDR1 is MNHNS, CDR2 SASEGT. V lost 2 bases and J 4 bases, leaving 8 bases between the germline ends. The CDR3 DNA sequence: TGTGCCAGCAGTGAATGGGGTAGCTATGGCTACACCTTC. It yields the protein CASSEWGSYGYTF.

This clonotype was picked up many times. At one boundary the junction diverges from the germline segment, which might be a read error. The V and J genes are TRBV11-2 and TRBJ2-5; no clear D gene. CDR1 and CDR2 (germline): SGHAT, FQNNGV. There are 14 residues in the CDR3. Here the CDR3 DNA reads TGTGCCAGCACCCCCCCGGGCCTCGTTTCACCCCTCCACTTC. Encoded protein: CASTPPGLVSPLHF.

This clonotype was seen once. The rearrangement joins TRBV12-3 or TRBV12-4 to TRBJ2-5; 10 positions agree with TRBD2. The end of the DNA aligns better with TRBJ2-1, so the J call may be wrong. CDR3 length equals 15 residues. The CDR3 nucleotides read TGTGCCAGCAGTTTACAAGCGGGAGGGCCGTATGAGCAGTTCTTC. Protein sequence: CASSLQAGGPYEQFF.

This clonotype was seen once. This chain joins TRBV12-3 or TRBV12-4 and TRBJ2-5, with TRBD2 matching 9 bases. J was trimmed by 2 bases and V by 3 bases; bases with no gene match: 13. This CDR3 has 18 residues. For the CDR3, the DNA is TGTGCCAGCAGTTTTGTGCCTAGCGGGATGGCTAGGCAAGAGACCCAGTACTTC. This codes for CASSFVPSGMARQETQYF.

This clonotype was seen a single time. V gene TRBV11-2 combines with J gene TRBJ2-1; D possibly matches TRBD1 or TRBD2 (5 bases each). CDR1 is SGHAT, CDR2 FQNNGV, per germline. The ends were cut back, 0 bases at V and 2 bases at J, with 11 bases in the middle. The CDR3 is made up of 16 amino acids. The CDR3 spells CASSLDGGRTYNEQFF. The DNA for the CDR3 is TGTGCCAGCAGCTTAGATGGGGGACGGACCTACAATGAGCAGTTCTTC.

The CDR3 loop reads CASSPTSGRYGYNEQFF. The CDR3 nucleotides read TGCGCCAGCAGCCCTACTAGCGGGAGATATGGCTACAATGAGCAGTTCTTC. The chain carries TRBV4-1 and TRBJ2-4, with TRBD2 identical over 11 bases. The J call is in doubt because the DNA end fits TRBJ2-1 better. The CDR3 loop spans 17 amino acids. Germline CDR1 reads MGHRA; CDR2 reads YSYEKL.

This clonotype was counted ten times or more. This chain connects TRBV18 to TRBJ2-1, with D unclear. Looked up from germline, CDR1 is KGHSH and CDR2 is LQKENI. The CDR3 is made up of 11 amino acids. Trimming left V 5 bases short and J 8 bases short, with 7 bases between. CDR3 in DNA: TGTGCCAGCTCAGCTCTGCATGAGCAGTTCTTC. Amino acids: CASSALHEQFF.

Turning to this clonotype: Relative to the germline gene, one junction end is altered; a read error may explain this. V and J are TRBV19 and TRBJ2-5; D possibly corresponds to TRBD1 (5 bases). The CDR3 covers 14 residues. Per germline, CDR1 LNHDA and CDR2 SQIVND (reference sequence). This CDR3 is CASSRTTDNSPLHF. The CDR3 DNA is TGTGCCAGTAGCCGGACAACTGATAATTCACCCCTCCACTTC.

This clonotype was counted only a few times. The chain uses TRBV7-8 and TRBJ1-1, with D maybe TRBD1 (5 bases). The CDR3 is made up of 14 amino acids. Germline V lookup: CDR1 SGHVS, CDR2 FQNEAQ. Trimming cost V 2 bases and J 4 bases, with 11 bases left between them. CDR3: CASSLKGVSTEAFF. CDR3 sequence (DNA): TGTGCCAGCAGCTTAAAAGGGGTTTCCACTGAAGCTTTCTTT.

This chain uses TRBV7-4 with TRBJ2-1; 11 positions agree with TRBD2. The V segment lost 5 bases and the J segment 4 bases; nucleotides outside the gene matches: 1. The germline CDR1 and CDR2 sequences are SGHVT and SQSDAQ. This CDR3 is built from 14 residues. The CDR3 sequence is CASSPSGRYNEQFF. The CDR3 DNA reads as TGTGCCAGCAGCCCTAGCGGGAGGTACAATGAGCAGTTCTTC.